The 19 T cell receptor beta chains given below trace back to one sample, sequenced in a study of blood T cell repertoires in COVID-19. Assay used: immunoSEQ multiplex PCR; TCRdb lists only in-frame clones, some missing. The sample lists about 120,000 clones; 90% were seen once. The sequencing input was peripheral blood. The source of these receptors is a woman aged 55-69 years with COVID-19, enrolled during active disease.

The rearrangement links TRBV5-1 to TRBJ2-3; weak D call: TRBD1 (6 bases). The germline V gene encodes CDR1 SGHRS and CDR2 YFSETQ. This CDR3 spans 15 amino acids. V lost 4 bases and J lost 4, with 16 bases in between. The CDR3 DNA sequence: TGCGCCAGCAGCCCCCCGGTGGGGGCGGCAGATACGCAGTATTTT. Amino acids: CASSPPVGAADTQYF.

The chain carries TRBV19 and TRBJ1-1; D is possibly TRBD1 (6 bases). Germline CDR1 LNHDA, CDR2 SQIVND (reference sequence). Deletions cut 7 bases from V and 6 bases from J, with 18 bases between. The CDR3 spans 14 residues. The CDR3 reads CASKDGQPGPEAFF. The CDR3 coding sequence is TGTGCCAGTAAAGATGGACAGCCGGGTCCTGAAGCTTTCTTT.

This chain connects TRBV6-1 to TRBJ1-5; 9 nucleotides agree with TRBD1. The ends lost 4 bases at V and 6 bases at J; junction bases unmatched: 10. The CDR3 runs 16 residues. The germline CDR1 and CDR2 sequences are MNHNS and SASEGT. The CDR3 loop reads CASSVPQGAAGQPQHF. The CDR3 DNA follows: TGTGCCAGCAGTGTACCACAGGGGGCGGCTGGTCAGCCCCAGCATTTT.

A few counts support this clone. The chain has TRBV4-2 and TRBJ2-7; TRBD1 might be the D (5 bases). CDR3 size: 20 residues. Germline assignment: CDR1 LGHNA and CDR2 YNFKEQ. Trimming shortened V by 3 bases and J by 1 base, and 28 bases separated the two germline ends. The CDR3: CASSQDIRPSGQGFSYEQYF. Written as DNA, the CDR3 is TGTGCCAGCAGCCAGGATATCCGCCCCTCTGGCCAGGGCTTTTCCTACGAGCAGTACTTC.

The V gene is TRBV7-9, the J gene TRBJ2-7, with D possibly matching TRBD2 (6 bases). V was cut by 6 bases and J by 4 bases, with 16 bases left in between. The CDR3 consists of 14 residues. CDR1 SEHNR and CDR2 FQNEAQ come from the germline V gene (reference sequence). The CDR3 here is CASSFGGAGYEQYF. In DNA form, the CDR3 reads TGTGCCAGCAGTTTCGGCGGGGCAGGTTACGAGCAGTACTTC.

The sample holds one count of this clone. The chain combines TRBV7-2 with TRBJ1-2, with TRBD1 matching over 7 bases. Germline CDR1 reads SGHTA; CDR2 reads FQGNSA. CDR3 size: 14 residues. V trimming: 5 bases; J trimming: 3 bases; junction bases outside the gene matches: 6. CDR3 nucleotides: TGTGCCAGCAGCATAGGACAGGCTTACTATGGCTACACCTTC. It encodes CASSIGQAYYGYTF.

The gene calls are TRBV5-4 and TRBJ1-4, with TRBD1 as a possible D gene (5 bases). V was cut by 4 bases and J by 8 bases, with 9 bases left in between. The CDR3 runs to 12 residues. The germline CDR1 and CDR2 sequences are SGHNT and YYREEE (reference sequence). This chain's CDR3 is CASSGQGEKLFF. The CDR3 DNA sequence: TGTGCCAGCAGCGGGCAGGGAGAAAAACTGTTTTTT.

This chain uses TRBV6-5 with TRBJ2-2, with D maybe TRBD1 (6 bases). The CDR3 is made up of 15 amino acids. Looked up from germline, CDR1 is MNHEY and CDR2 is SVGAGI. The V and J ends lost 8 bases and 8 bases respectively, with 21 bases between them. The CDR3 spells CASFTGTTFPGELFF. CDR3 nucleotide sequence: TGTGCCAGCTTTACCGGGACAACGTTCCCAGGGGAGCTGTTTTTT.

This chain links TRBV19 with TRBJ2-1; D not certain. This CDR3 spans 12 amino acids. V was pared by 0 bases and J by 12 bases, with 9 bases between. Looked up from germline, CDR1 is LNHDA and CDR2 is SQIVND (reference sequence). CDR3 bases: TGTGCCAGTAGTATAGACCTAAGAGGGCAGTTCTTC. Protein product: CASSIDLRGQFF.

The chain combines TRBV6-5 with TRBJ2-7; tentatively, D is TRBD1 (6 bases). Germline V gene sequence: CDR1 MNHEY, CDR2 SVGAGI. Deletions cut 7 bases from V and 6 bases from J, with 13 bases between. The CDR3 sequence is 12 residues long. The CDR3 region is CASTETGGEQYF. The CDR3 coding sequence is TGTGCCAGCACAGAGACAGGCGGCGAGCAGTACTTC.

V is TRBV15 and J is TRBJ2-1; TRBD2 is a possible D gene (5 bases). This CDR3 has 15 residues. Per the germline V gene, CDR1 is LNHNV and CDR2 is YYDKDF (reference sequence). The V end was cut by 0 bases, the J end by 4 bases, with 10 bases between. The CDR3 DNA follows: TGTGCCACCAGCAGAGAAGAGAGAGGGTACAATGAGCAGTTCTTC. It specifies CATSREERGYNEQFF.

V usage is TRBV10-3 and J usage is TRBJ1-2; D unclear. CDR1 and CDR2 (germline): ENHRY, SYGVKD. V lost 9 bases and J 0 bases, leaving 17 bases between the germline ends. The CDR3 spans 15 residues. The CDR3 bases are TGTGCCATAACTGATGGTTTCTCGTCTAACTATGGCTACACCTTC. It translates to CAITDGFSSNYGYTF.

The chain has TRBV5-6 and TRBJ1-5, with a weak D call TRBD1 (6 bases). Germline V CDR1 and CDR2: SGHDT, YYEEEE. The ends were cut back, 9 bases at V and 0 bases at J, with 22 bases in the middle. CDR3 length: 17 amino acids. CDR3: CATNTKGGRYSNQPQHF. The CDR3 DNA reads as TGTGCCACCAACACGAAAGGGGGTAGATATAGCAATCAGCCCCAGCATTTT.

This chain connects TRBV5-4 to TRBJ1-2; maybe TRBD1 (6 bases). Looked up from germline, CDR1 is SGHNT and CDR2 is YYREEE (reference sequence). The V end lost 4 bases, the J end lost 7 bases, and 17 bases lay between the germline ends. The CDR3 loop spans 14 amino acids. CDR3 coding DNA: TGTGCCAGCAGCACCTTCGGACAGCCGGCTGGCTACACCTTC. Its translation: CASSTFGQPAGYTF.

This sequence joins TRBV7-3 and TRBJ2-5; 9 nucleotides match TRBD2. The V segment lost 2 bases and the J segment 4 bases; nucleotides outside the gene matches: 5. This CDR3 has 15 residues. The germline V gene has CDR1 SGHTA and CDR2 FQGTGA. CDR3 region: CASSLGLAGIETQYF. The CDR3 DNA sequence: TGTGCCAGCAGCTTAGGGCTAGCGGGGATAGAGACCCAGTACTTC.

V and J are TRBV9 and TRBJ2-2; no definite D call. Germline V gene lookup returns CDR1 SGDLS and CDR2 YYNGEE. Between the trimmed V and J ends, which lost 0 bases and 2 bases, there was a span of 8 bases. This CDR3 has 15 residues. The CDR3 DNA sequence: TGTGCCAGCAGCGTAGGTAGCAGTAACACCGGGGAGCTGTTTTTT. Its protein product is CASSVGSSNTGELFF.

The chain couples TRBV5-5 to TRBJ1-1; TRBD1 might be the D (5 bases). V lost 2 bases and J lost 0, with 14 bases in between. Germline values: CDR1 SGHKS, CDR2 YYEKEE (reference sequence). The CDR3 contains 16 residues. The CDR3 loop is CASSFARGSLNTEAFF. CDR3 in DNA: TGTGCCAGCAGCTTTGCCCGGGGGAGCCTGAACACTGAAGCTTTCTTT.

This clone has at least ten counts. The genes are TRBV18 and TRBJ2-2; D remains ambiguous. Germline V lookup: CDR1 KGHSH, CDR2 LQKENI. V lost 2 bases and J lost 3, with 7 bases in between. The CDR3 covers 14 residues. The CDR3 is CASSPERYTGELFF. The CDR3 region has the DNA TGTGCCAGCTCACCAGAGAGATACACCGGGGAGCTGTTTTTT.

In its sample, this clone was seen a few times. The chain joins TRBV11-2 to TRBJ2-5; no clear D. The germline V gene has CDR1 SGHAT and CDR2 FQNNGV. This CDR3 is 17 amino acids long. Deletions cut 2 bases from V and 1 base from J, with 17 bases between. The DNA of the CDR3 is TGTGCCAGCAGCTTATCCCCCCGTACCTGGGCCCAAGAGACCCAGTACTTC. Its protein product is CASSLSPRTWAQETQYF.